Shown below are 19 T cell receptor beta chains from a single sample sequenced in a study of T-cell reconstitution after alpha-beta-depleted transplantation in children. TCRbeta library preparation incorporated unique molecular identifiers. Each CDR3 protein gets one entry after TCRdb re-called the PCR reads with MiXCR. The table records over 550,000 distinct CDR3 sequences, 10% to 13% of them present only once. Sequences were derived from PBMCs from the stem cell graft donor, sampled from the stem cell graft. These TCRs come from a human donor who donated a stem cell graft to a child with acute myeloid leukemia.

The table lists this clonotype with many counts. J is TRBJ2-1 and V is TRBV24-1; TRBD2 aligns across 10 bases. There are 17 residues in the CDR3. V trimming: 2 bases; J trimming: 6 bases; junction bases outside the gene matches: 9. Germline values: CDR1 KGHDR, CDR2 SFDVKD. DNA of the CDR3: TGTGCCACCAGTGATTCCACGACTAGCGGGTTTAGCAATGAGCAGTTCTTC. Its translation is CATSDSTTSGFSNEQFF.

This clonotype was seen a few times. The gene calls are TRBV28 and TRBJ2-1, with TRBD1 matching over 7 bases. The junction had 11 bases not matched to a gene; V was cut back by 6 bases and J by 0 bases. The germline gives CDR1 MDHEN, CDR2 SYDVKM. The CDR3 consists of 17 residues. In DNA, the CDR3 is TGTGCCAGCAGCCCTAAACAGGGGTCTTACTCCTACAATGAGCAGTTCTTC. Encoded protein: CASSPKQGSYSYNEQFF.

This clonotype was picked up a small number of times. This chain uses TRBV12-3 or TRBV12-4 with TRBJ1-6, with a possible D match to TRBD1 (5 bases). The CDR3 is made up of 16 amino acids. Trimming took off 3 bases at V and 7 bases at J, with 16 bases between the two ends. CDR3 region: CASSFRRGGGNSPLHF. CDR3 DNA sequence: TGTGCCAGCAGTTTTCGGCGCGGGGGAGGGAATTCACCCCTCCACTTT.

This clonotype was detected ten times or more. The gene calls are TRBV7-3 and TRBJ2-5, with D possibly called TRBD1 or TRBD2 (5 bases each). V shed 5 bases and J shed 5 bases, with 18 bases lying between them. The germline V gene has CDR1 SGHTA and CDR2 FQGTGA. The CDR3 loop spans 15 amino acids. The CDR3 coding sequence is TGTGCCAGCAGCATTACCGGGACCCTGATGGAGACCCAGTACTTC. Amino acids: CASSITGTLMETQYF.

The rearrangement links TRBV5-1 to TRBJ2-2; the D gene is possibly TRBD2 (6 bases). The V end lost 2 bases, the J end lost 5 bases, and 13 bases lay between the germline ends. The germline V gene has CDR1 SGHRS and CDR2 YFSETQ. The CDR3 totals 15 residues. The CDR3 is CASSFGGKATGELFF. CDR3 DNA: TGCGCCAGCAGCTTCGGCGGGAAGGCTACCGGGGAGCTGTTTTTT.

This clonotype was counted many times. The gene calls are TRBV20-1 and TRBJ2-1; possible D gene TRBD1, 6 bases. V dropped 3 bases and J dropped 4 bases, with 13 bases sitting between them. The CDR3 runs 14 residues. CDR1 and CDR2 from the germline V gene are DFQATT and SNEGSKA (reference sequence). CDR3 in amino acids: CSARGQTLYNEQFF. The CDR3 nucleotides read TGCAGTGCTAGGGGACAAACCTTATACAATGAGCAGTTCTTC.

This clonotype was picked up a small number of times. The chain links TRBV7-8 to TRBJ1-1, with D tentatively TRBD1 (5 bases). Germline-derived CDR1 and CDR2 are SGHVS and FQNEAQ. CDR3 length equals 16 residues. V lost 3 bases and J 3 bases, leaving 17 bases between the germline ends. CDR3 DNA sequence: TGTGCCAGCAGCTTCGGCCCGAGGGGCGCGGACACTGAAGCTTTCTTT. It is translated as CASSFGPRGADTEAFF.

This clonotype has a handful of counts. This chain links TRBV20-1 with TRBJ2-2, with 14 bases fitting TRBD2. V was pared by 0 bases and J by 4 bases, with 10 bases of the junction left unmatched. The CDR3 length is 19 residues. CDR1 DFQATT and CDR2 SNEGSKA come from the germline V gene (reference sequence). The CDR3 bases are TGCAGTGCTAGAGATTTCGGACTAGCGGGAGGAAGGAGCACCGGGGAGCTGTTTTTT. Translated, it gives CSARDFGLAGGRSTGELFF.

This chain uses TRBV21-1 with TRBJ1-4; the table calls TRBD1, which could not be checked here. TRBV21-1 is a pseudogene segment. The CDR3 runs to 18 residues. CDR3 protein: CASSKSPGRDNKNEKLFF. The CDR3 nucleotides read TGTGCCAGCAGCAAATCACCGGGTCGGGACAACAAAAATGAAAAACTGTTTTTT.

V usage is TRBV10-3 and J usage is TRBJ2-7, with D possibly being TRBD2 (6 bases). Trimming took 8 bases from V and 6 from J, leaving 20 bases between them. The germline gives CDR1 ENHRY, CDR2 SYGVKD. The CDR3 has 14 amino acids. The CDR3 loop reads CAIGGRRDEVEQYF. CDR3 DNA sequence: TGTGCCATCGGGGGGAGGCGGGATGAGGTCGAGCAGTACTTC.

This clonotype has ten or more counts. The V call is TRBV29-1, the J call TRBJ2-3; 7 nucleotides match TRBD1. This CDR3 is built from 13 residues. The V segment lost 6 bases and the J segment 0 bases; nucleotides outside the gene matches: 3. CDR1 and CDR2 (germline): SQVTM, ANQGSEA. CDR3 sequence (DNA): TGCAGCGTAAAGGGACAGAGCACAGATACGCAGTATTTT. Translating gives CSVKGQSTDTQYF.

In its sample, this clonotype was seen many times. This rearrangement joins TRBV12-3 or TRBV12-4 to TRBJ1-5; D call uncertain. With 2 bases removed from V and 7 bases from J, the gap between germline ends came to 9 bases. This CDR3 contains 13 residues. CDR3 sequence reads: CASSLMLGQPQHF. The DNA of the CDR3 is TGTGCCAGCAGTTTAATGCTGGGGCAGCCCCAGCATTTT.

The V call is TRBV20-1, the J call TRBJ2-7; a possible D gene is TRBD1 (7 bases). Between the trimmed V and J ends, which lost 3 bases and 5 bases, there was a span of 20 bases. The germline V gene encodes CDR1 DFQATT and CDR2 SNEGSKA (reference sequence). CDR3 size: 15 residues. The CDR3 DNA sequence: TGCAGTGCTAGGTCCATAGCGGACAGGATCCACGAGCAGTACTTC. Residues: CSARSIADRIHEQYF.

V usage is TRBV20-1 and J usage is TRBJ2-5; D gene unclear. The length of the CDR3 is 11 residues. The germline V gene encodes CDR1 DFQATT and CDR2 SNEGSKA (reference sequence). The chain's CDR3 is CTFKGGVTQYF. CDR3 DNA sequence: TGCACCTTCAAGGGCGGAGTGACCCAGTACTTC.

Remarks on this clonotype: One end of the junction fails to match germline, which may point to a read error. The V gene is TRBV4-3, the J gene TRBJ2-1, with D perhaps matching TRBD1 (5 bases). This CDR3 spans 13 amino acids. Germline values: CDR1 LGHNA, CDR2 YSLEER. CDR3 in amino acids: CACSLQQGNEQFF. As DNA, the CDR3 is TGCGCCTGCAGCCTACAGCAGGGCAATGAGCAGTTCTTC.

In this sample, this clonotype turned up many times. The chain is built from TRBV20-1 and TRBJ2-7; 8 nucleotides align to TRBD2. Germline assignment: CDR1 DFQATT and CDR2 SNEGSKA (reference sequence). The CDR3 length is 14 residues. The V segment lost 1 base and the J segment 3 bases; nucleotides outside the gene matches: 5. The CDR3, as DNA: TGCAGTGCTAGAGCATTGCGGGAGGTCTACGAGCAGTACTTC. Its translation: CSARALREVYEQYF.

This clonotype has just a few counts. The CDR3 nucleotides are TGTGCCAGCAGCCGGGACAGGGGGCGGGGGCGGGTTCATGAGCAGTTCTTC. The encoded protein is CASSRDRGRGRVHEQFF. This chain uses TRBV6-5 with TRBJ2-1; 12 bases line up with TRBD1. V shed 6 bases and J 8 bases; nucleotides not matched to a gene: 14. This CDR3 is 17 amino acids long. From germline, CDR1 is MNHEY and CDR2 SVGAGI.

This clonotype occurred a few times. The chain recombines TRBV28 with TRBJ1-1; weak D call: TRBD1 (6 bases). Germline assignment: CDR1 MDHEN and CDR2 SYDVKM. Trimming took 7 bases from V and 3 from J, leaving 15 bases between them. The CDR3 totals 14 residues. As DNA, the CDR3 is TGTGCCAGCAATAGCCCCGGACAGTACACTGAAGCTTTCTTT. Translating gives CASNSPGQYTEAFF.

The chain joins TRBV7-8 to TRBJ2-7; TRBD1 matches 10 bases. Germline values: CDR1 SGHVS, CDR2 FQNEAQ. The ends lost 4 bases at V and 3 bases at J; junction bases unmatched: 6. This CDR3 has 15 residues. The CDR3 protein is CASSSRGQGYYEQYF. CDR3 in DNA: TGTGCCAGCAGCTCCCGGGGACAGGGGTACTACGAGCAGTACTTC.